One TCR beta chain is described in this entry. The CDR3 is made up of 21 amino acids. Looked up from germline, CDR1 is MDHEN and CDR2 is SYDVKM. V trimming: 4 bases; J trimming: 6 bases; junction bases outside the gene matches: 26. Autoimmune disease history or systemic immunosuppression barred patients. Blood sampling took place at baseline, cycle 4 day 1, and cycle 7 day 1. TCRdb's table, derived via immunoSEQ multiplex PCR, lists solely in-frame clones and lacks some. The table shows tens of thousands of clones, with about 94% occurring only once. The source of the sample is a study of OX40 agonist ivuxolimab in advanced cancers.

The source was CD4+ or CD8+ T cells sorted from blood, collected in a trial of the OX40 agonist ivuxolimab. This chain connects TRBV28 to TRBJ2-3; 9 nucleotides align to TRBD2. The receptor was isolated from an adult with an advanced solid tumor such as melanoma, head and neck, liver or kidney cancer. In DNA, the CDR3 is TGTGCCAGCAGTTCCGCCGGGGCGGGGGGCATTTTAGCGGGAGAGGGCGATACGCAGTATTTT. This encodes CASSSAGAGGILAGEGDTQYF. The full variable domain, its missing parts supplied by reference TRBV28 and TRBJ2-3, is DVKVTQSSRYLVKRTGEKVFLECVQDMDHENMFWYRQDPGLGLRLIYFSYDVKMKEKGDIPEGYSVSREKKERFSLILESASTNQTSMYLCASSSAGAGGILAGEGDTQYFGPGTRLTVL.